The clone carrying this T cell receptor beta chain has only a few counts. This record belongs to a study of blood T cells in healthy people across ages. Then a second PCR, running about 7 to 11 cycles, was carried out with a sample-barcoded 5' primer and a J-beta primer mix. Using its own MiXCR run on the 5' RACE reads, TCRdb lists one record per CDR3 protein. This sample has fewer than 800,000 distinct CDR3 sequences; around 21% occur once, and the top ten carry more than 3%. Trimming stripped 2 bases from V and 8 bases from J, with 12 bases between. The CDR3 has 13 amino acids. The TCR originated in a man aged 65 to 85 in good health. V gene TRBV12-3 or TRBV12-4 combines with J gene TRBJ1-2; D is unresolved. Input material: blood. DNA for the CDR3: TGTGCCAGCAGTTTACAACCAAAAATGGGCTACACCTTC. This codes for CASSLQPKMGYTF.